Reported below is one T cell receptor beta chain. What it binds is unknown. This sample was included in a study of cytomegalovirus exposure and HLA in healthy donors. General study points: Three CMV-associated chains proved CMV antigen-specific in vitro.

The length of the CDR3 is 14 residues. The V end was cut by 2 bases, the J end by 1 base, with 8 bases between. Germline V gene lookup returns CDR1 MNHEY and CDR2 SVGAGI. Donors came from a validation cohort of over a hundred subjects, distinct from the first 666-subject cohort. Produced via immunoSEQ multiplex PCR; TCRdb's table is partial and in-frame only. Counted here are some 250,000 clones, 90% occurring once; the ten biggest clones make up under 0.4%. Sequencing used PBMCs. This clonotype was obtained from a woman under 30 in good health and CMV-seronegative. The chain links TRBV6-5 to TRBJ1-1; D possibly corresponds to TRBD1 (5 bases). The CDR3 bases are TGTGCCAGCAGTTACGGGCAGGGGAACACTGAAGCTTTCTTT. This translates into CASSYGQGNTEAFF.